These T cell receptor beta chains were read from a single sample in a study of shared clonotypes between healthy human individuals. Assay used: immunoSEQ multiplex PCR; TCRdb lists only in-frame clones, some missing. The sample consists of approximately 2.4 million clones, 90% to 97% of them appearing once. The material sequenced was naive CD4+ T cells sorted from blood. Receptors were obtained from a man between 18 and 29 years old in good health. Each CDR3 is given with its conserved first and last residue. The order of the fields is J gene, V gene, clone size, D gene, CDR3 DNA, CDR3 protein. D genes are given only for firm matches. Some rows have no size entry. The others give once, few or many, or a class for an expanded clone.

TRBJ2-7	TRBV18	.	.	TGTGCCAGCTCACCACCTAGCGAATACGAGCAGTACTTC	CASSPPSEYEQYF
TRBJ2-1	TRBV7-9	.	.	TGTGCCAGCAGCTTCTCAGGGAGAAGCTCCTACAATGAGCAGTTCTTC	CASSFSGRSSYNEQFF
TRBJ1-6	TRBV2	.	TRBD1	TGTGCCAGCAAGCTACAGGGGCCGAATTCACCCCTCCACTTT	CASKLQGPNSPLHF
TRBJ2-7	TRBV4-1	.	.	TGCGCCAGCAGCCAAGATCCGGGTCAGAGCTACGAGCAGTACTTC	CASSQDPGQSYEQYF
TRBJ1-1	TRBV4-3	.	.	TGCGCCAGCAGCCAAGTAGACTTGAACACTGAAGCTTTCTTT	CASSQVDLNTEAFF
TRBJ2-3	TRBV29-1	.	TRBD1	TGCAGCGTTGCCACAGGGGTGAGCACAGATACGCAGTATTTT	CSVATGVSTDTQYF
TRBJ1-1	TRBV5-1	.	.	TGCGCCAGCAGCTTGGGACAGCTAATGCGGGACACTGAAGCTTTCTTT	CASSLGQLMRDTEAFF
TRBJ2-2	TRBV5-4	.	.	TGTGCCAGCAGCTCCAGGGAAAGGCGGACCGGGGAGCTGTTTTTT	CASSSRERRTGELFF
TRBJ2-1	TRBV2	.	TRBD2	TGTGCCAGCAATGGCGGGAGCTCCTACAATGAGCAGTTCTTC	CASNGGSSYNEQFF
TRBJ1-5	TRBV28	.	.	TGTGCCAGCAGTGTAAATCAGCCCCAGCATTTT	CASSVNQPQHF
TRBJ1-5	TRBV5-6	.	.	TGTGCCAGCAGCTTGGGGCCAGCTGATAGCAATCAGCCCCAGCATTTT	CASSLGPADSNQPQHF
TRBJ2-1	TRBV7-9	once	.	TGTGCCAGCAGCTTAAAGGGGTCCCCCTACAATGAGCAGTTCTTC	CASSLKGSPYNEQFF
TRBJ2-7	TRBV6-5	.	TRBD1	TGTGCCAGCAGTTACTTGGGACAGGGTTACTCCTACGAGCAGTACTTC	CASSYLGQGYSYEQYF
TRBJ1-5	TRBV19	.	.	TGTGCCAGTAGTCCGAGGGACATCCTGGCGGATCAGCCCCAGCATTTT	CASSPRDILADQPQHF
TRBJ2-3	TRBV27	.	.	TGTGCCAGCAGTTTAGACAGCTACACAGATACGCAGTATTTT	CASSLDSYTDTQYF
TRBJ2-7	TRBV2	.	.	TGTGCCTCACGCCAGGACGGCACTCCCTACGAGCAGTACTTC	CASRQDGTPYEQYF
TRBJ2-3	TRBV19	.	TRBD2	TGTGCCAGTCGCGCTAGCGGTTTCACAGATACGCAGTATTTT	CASRASGFTDTQYF
TRBJ1-2	TRBV19	.	.	TGTGCCAGTAGTATGGGAACAGGCCGAATTCCGGGTGGCTACACCTTC	CASSMGTGRIPGGYTF
TRBJ1-2	TRBV5-4	.	.	TGTGCCAGCAGCTTAGGCCAAATGGGGGCCTATGGCTACACCTTC	CASSLGQMGAYGYTF
TRBJ1-1	TRBV5-1	.	.	TGCGCCAGCAGCTTGAGTTTAGGGACTGAAGCTTTCTTT	CASSLSLGTEAFF
TRBJ1-2	TRBV6-1	.	.	TGTGCCAGCATCCCAGGGCGGGGATCCTATGGCTACACCTTC	CASIPGRGSYGYTF
TRBJ2-7	TRBV19	few	TRBD1	TGTGCCAGTAGTAGACCGGGACAGGGGTACTACGAGCAGTACTTC	CASSRPGQGYYEQYF
TRBJ1-5	TRBV5-1	few	.	TGCGCCAAGTTGACTGCGGGGGGTTTAACTAATCAGCCCCAGCATTTT	CAKLTAGGLTNQPQHF
TRBJ2-7	TRBV10-1	.	TRBD1	TGCGCCAGCAGCGCCGGGACAGGGGATGTCGAGCAGTACTTC	CASSAGTGDVEQYF
TRBJ2-3	TRBV19	.	.	TGTGCCAGTAGTGGACTATCTATGAGCACAGATACGCAGTATTTT	CASSGLSMSTDTQYF
TRBJ2-7	TRBV18	.	.	TGTGCCAGCTCACCGACAGGACCGGGAGGCGACGAGCAGTACTTC	CASSPTGPGGDEQYF
TRBJ1-4	TRBV6-5	.	.	TGTGCCAGCAGCAGTTATAATGAAAAACTGTTTTTT	CASSSYNEKLFF
TRBJ1-1	TRBV29-1	few	TRBD1	TGCAGCGCTGACAGGGCGGGGAACACTGAAGCTTTCTTT	CSADRAGNTEAFF
TRBJ1-1	TRBV5-1	.	.	TGCGCCAGCAGCGCCCCGGAGGGAGGGACTGAAGCTTTCTTT	CASSAPEGGTEAFF
TRBJ2-5	TRBV7-9	.	.	TGTGCCAGCAGCCTAGGACAGACGGTACAGGAGACCCAGTACTTC	CASSLGQTVQETQYF
TRBJ2-7	TRBV27	.	TRBD2	TGTGCCAGCAGCACCACGACTAGCCACGAGCAGTACTTC	CASSTTTSHEQYF
TRBJ1-1	TRBV5-1	.	TRBD1	TGCGCCAGCAGTTCAGGGGGCTTTATGAACACTGAAGCTTTCTTT	CASSSGGFMNTEAFF
TRBJ2-1	TRBV6-1	.	.	TGTGCCAGCAGTGCCCCGGGACACCCCTACAATGAGCAGTTCTTC	CASSAPGHPYNEQFF
TRBJ2-5	TRBV29-1	.	TRBD2	TGCAGCGTTGGGGCTAGCGGAGAGACCCAGTACTTC	CSVGASGETQYF
TRBJ2-2	TRBV10-3	.	.	TGTGCCATCAGTCCCACGATGACTAGTTCCTCCGGGGAGCTGTTTTTT	CAISPTMTSSSGELFF
TRBJ2-7	TRBV30	.	.	TGTGCCTGGGGCCAAGGGGGAGACGAGCAGTACTTC	CAWGQGGDEQYF
TRBJ2-2	TRBV9	.	.	TGTGCCAGCAGCGTAGGCACAACGAACACCGGGGAGCTGTTTTTT	CASSVGTTNTGELFF
TRBJ2-5	TRBV11-3	.	TRBD1	TGTGCCAGCAGCTCGCCCGGGACAGGGGGGCGAGAGACCCAGTACTTC	CASSSPGTGGRETQYF
TRBJ2-7	TRBV4-2	.	.	TGTGCCAGCAGCCAATCGAAGGATCTCTCCTACGAGCAGTACTTC	CASSQSKDLSYEQYF
TRBJ1-2	TRBV6-5	.	.	TGTGCCAGCAGTCTCCGGACGGACCTCGGAGGCTACACCTTC	CASSLRTDLGGYTF
TRBJ2-5	TRBV19	.	TRBD2	TGTGCCAGTAGTAGCGGGGGACTAGCGGAAGAGACCCAGTACTTC	CASSSGGLAEETQYF
TRBJ1-2	TRBV14	once	.	TGTGCCAGCAGCCAAGGGGGACCGAACTATGGCTACACCTTC	CASSQGGPNYGYTF
TRBJ1-1	TRBV30	.	.	TGTGCCTGGAGAACAGGGCCGAACACTGAAGCTTTCTTT	CAWRTGPNTEAFF
TRBJ2-4	TRBV5-1	.	TRBD2	TGCGCCAGCAGCCCAACTAGCGGGGGGGCTAGAAACATTCAGTACTTC	CASSPTSGGARNIQYF
TRBJ1-4	TRBV27	once	.	TGTGCCAGCTCCTTCTCACGGGCATCGGGACAAAGTTTGCCAACTAATGAAAAACTGTTTTTT	CASSFSRASGQSLPTNEKLFF
TRBJ1-5	TRBV19	.	TRBD1	TGTGCCAGTAGTATGAGGGGACAGGGCAATCAGCCCCAGCATTTT	CASSMRGQGNQPQHF
TRBJ2-6	TRBV7-8	.	.	TGTGCCAGCAGCTTAGTATTGGTGCGGGCCTCTGGGGCCAACGTCCTGACTTTC	CASSLVLVRASGANVLTF
TRBJ2-2	TRBV7-2	.	TRBD1	TGTGCCAGCAGCCGAATGAGATTGGGACAGGGGGCAGGCGGGGAGCTGTTTTTT	CASSRMRLGQGAGGELFF
TRBJ2-2	TRBV5-1	.	TRBD1	TGCGCCAGCAGCGAGGGACAGGGGGACACCGGGGAGCTGTTTTTT	CASSEGQGDTGELFF
TRBJ1-2	TRBV18	.	.	TGTGCCAGCTCACCGAGTCTTGGCTACACCTTC	CASSPSLGYTF
TRBJ2-1	TRBV28	.	TRBD2	TGTGCCAGCAGTACAGGGACTAGCGGGAGGGCAACAATGAGGCAGTTCTTC	CASSTGTSGRATMRQFF
TRBJ2-5	TRBV7-2	.	.	TGTGCCAGCAGCCGCGGACCTCAAGAGACCCAGTACTTC	CASSRGPQETQYF
TRBJ2-7	TRBV9	.	.	TGTGCCAGCAGCGTAGCGCAGGGGCGGTACGAGCAGTACTTC	CASSVAQGRYEQYF
TRBJ2-2	TRBV2	.	.	TGTGCCAGCAGTGGAGGCCTGGGAATGACCGGGGAGCTGTTTTTT	CASSGGLGMTGELFF